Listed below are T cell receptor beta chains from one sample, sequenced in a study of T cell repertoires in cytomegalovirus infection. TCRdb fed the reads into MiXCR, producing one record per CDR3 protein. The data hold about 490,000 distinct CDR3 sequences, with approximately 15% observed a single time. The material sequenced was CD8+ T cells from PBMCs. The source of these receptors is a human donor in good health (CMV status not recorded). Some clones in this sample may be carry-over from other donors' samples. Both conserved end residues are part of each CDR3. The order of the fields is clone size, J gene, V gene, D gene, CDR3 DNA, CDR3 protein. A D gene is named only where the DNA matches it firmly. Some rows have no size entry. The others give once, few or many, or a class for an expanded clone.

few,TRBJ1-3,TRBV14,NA,TGTGCCAGCAGCGTCCTGATCTCTGGAAACACCATATATTTT,CASSVLISGNTIYF
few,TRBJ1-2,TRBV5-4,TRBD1,TGTGCCAGCAGCTTGGCCGGACAGGGGACCTATGGCTACACCTTC,CASSLAGQGTYGYTF
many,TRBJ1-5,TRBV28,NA,TGTGCCAGCAGTCAAAACCGGGGGCGACGCAGCAATCAGCCCCAGCATTTT,CASSQNRGRRSNQPQHF
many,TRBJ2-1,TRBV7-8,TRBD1,TGTGCCAGCAGCTTAGGGACAGGGCACAATGAGCAGTTCTTC,CASSLGTGHNEQFF
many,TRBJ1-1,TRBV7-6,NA,TGTGCCAGCAGCTGGGGGGGACCTGAAGCTTTCTTT,CASSWGGPEAFF
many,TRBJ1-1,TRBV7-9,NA,TGTGCCAGCAGCCGAACAGGGATGAACACTGAAGCTTTCTTT,CASSRTGMNTEAFF
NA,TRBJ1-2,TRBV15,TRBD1,TGTGCCACCAGCAGTAGGACAGGGGGAAATGGCTACACCTTC,CATSSRTGGNGYTF
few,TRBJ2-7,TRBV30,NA,TGTGCCTGGAGTGTACTCGGGAGCGAGCAGTACTTC,CAWSVLGSEQYF
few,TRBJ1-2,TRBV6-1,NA,TGTGCCAGCAGTGAGGGGCGGTATAACTATGGCTACACCTTC,CASSEGRYNYGYTF
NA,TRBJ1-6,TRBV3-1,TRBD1,TGTGCCAGCAGCCAAGGGACAGGGGCTTCACCCCTCCACTTT,CASSQGTGASPLHF
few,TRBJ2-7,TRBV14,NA,TGTGCCAGCAGCCAAGGAAGTAGGAGGGACGGCCCCTACGAGCAGTACTTC,CASSQGSRRDGPYEQYF
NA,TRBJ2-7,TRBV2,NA,TGTGCCCTCCTGAGCGCCTACGAGCAGTACTTC,CALLSAYEQYF
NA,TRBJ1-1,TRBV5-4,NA,TGTGCCAGCAGCTTGGGTCCGGAGGCTGAAGCTTTCTTT,CASSLGPEAEAFF
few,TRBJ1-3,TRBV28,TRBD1,TGTGCCAGTACCCGGGACAGGGGAACTGGAAACACCATATATTTT,CASTRDRGTGNTIYF
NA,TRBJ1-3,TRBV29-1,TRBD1,TGCAGCGGGGGGATACAGGGGGCGCGAGGAAACACCATATATTTT,CSGGIQGARGNTIYF
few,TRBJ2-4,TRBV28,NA,TGTGCCAGCAGTTTACGAGTTTTGGGGGGTCGAGCCAAAAACATTCAGTACTTC,CASSLRVLGGRAKNIQYF
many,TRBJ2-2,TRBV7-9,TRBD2,TGTGCCAGCAGCCCCCGGACTAGCGGGAGGATCGGGGAGCTGTTTTTT,CASSPRTSGRIGELFF
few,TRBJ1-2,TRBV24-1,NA,TGTGCCACCAGTGATTCGTCCGGTTATGGCTACACCTTC,CATSDSSGYGYTF
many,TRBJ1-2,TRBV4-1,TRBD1,TGCGCCAGCAGCCAAGGACAGGGAGGCTACACCTTC,CASSQGQGGYTF
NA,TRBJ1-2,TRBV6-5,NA,TGTGCCAGCAGTTATTCAAACTATGGCTACACCTTC,CASSYSNYGYTF
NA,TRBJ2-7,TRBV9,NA,TGTGCCAGCAAGGGCCTTTTTACATTGGAGGACTTC,CASKGLFTLEDF
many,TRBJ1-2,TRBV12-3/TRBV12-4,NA,TGTGCAAGCAGGGTGAACTATGGCTACACCTTC,CASRVNYGYTF
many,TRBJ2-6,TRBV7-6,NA,TGTGCCAGCAGCTTAAGCCCGCCCTCTGGGGCCAACGTCCTGACTTTC,CASSLSPPSGANVLTF
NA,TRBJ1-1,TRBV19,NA,TGTGCCAGTAGTCAGGGTTCACGCACTGAAGCTTTCTTT,CASSQGSRTEAFF
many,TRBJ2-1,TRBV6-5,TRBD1,TGTGCCAGCAGTTTCAGGGGGCCGAGATACTACAATGAGCAGTTCTTC,CASSFRGPRYYNEQFF
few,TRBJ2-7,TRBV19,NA,TGTGCCAGTAGTCAGGGGATAGGATACGAGCAGTACTTC,CASSQGIGYEQYF
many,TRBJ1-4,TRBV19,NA,TGTGCCAGTGCCTGGAGTGCAACTAATGAAAAACTGTTTTTT,CASAWSATNEKLFF
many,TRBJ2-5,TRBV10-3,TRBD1,TGTGCCATCAGTGACTCCGGGACAGAAGAGACCCAGTACTTC,CAISDSGTEETQYF
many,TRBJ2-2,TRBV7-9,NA,TGTGCCAGCAGCTTAGAGACTAGAAGGAACACCGGGGAGCTGTTTTTT,CASSLETRRNTGELFF
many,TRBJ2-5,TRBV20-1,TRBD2,TGCAGTGCTAGAGATCTGGCGCGGGGGGGCCGAGAGACCCAGTACTTC,CSARDLARGGRETQYF
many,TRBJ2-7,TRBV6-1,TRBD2,TGTGCCAGCTCCGAGAGCGGGAAGCACTCCTACGAGCAGTACTTC,CASSESGKHSYEQYF
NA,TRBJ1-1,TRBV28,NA,TGTGCCAGCAGCCAGAGACAGGATCCCATGAACACTGAAGCTTTCTTT,CASSQRQDPMNTEAFF
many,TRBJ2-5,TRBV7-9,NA,TGTGCCAGCAGCTCCCCAGGGAGTGAGACCCAGTACTTC,CASSSPGSETQYF
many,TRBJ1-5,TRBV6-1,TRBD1,TGTGCCAGCAGTAGGGGGACAGAGAATCAGCCCCAGCATTTT,CASSRGTENQPQHF
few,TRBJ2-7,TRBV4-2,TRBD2,TGTGCCACGGGGGGGGACTACGAGCAGTACTTC,CATGGDYEQYF
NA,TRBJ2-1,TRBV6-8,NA,TGTGCCAGCAGTTACTCAGAGGGGGGCCTATACAATGAGCAGTTCTTC,CASSYSEGGLYNEQFF
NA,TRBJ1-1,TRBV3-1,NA,TGTGCCAGCAGCCAAGTATGGGGCGGACAAATGAACACTGAAGCTTTCTTT,CASSQVWGGQMNTEAFF
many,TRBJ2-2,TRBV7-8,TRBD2,TGTGCCAGTAGATCAGTCCGGGAGGGGAACACCGGGGAGCTGTTTTTT,CASRSVREGNTGELFF
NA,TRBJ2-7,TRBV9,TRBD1,TGTGCCAGCAGCGTACGGGACAGGGATTACGAGCAGTACTTC,CASSVRDRDYEQYF
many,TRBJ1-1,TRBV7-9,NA,TGTGCCAGCGCCTATTCATACACTGAAGCTTTCTTT,CASAYSYTEAFF
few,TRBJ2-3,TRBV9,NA,TGTGCCAGCAGCCCTCAAGGCGGCCTCGCTGATACGCAGTATTTT,CASSPQGGLADTQYF
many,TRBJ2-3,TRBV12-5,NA,TGTGCTAGTGGTTTGGCCCTCTTTCGGGGGGCAAATACGCAGTATTTT,CASGLALFRGANTQYF
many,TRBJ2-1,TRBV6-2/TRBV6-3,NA,TGTGCCAGCAGTACCCCAGGGCGGGGGCCCTCCTACAATGAGCAGTTCTTC,CASSTPGRGPSYNEQFF
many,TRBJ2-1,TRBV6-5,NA,TGTGCCAGCAGTTACTCGGGCGCCTACAATGAGCAGTTCTTC,CASSYSGAYNEQFF
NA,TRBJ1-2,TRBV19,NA,TGTGCCAGTAGTGGTCTGGGCGCCTATGGCTACACCTTC,CASSGLGAYGYTF
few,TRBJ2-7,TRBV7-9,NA,TGTGCCAGCAGCCCATCAACGGAGGGTGGAGGGCAGTACTTC,CASSPSTEGGGQYF
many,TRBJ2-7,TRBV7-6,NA,TGTGCCAGCAGCTCGGGTCGAATCTCCTACGAGCAGTACTTC,CASSSGRISYEQYF